These T cell receptor beta chains were read from a single sample in a study of shared clonotypes between healthy human individuals. TCRdb's copy holds only in-frame clones and misses some; the assay was immunoSEQ multiplex PCR. The sample records 1.4 million or so clones, about 98.5% being singletons. Input material: naive CD4+ T cells sorted from blood. These receptors all come from a man younger than 40 in good health. Each CDR3 is given with its conserved first and last residue. The D gene is left open where the match is weak. Clone size is not always given. Where it is, it says once, few, many or a class for expanded clones.

d_call clone_size j_call v_call cdr3_length cdr3_aa cdr3_nt
NA NA TRBJ2-1 TRBV21-1 17 CASSKEHPGPKDNEQFF TGTGCCAGCAGCAAAGAGCATCCGGGACCCAAGGACAATGAGCAGTTCTTC
NA NA TRBJ2-7 TRBV11-2 15 CASSPLTGTLREQYF TGTGCCAGCAGCCCGCTGACCGGGACACTCAGGGAGCAGTACTTC
NA NA TRBJ2-1 TRBV7-6 15 CASSLEQSSYNEQFF TGTGCCAGCAGCTTAGAACAGAGCTCCTACAATGAGCAGTTCTTC
NA NA TRBJ2-7 TRBV5-1 13 CASSPFPGREQYF TGCGCCAGCAGCCCCTTTCCCGGACGGGAGCAGTACTTC
TRBD2 NA TRBJ2-1 TRBV11-2 18 CASSSIRTSGFSYNEQFF TGTGCCAGCAGCTCCATAAGGACTAGCGGGTTCTCCTACAATGAGCAGTTCTTC
TRBD1 NA TRBJ2-7 TRBV14 11 CASSPQGQQYF TGTGCCAGCAGCCCACAGGGGCAGCAGTACTTC
NA NA TRBJ2-3 TRBV5-1 18 CASSSGGSRSLGADTQYF TGCGCCAGCAGCTCCGGCGGGTCAAGGAGTTTGGGAGCAGATACGCAGTATTTT
NA NA TRBJ2-7 TRBV6-1 14 CASSETGLTYEQYF TGTGCCAGCAGTGAAACAGGGTTGACCTACGAGCAGTACTTC
NA NA TRBJ2-3 TRBV30 11 CAWMSGDTQYF TGTGCCTGGATGAGCGGAGATACGCAGTATTTT
NA NA TRBJ1-2 TRBV30 18 CAWSDLRGDIGMLYGYTF TGTGCCTGGAGTGATCTGAGAGGGGATATTGGGATGCTCTATGGCTACACCTTC
NA NA TRBJ1-1 TRBV29-1 11 CSSRENTEAFF TGCAGCTCCAGGGAGAACACTGAAGCTTTCTTT
TRBD2 NA TRBJ2-3 TRBV5-1 17 CASSLAAGGGTAYTQYF TGCGCCAGCAGCTTGGCGGCTGGCGGGGGGACGGCTTATACGCAGTATTTT
TRBD1 once TRBJ2-1 TRBV7-3 15 CASSPTGAGTNEQFF TGTGCCAGCAGCCCGACAGGGGCCGGGACAAATGAGCAGTTCTTC
NA NA TRBJ2-5 TRBV7-2 13 CASSLKLGAAQYF TGTGCCAGCAGCTTAAAGCTTGGGGCGGCCCAGTACTTC
NA NA TRBJ1-2 TRBV7-2 14 CASSHGPQSYGYTF TGTGCCAGCAGCCACGGCCCTCAGAGCTATGGCTACACCTTC
TRBD2 NA TRBJ2-7 TRBV10-3 15 CAISESSGNGYEQYF TGTGCCATCAGTGAGTCCAGCGGGAATGGCTACGAGCAGTACTTC
NA NA TRBJ2-3 TRBV4-3 16 CASSQYRVVGTDTQYF TGCGCCAGCAGCCAATACAGGGTAGTGGGCACAGATACGCAGTATTTT
NA once TRBJ2-2 TRBV9 15 CASTPVEINTGELFF TGTGCCAGCACCCCCGTCGAGATCAACACCGGGGAGCTGTTTTTT
NA NA TRBJ2-2 TRBV28 15 CASRPDRQNTGELFF TGTGCCAGCAGACCCGACAGACAGAACACCGGGGAGCTGTTTTTT
TRBD2 NA TRBJ2-3 TRBV19 17 CASSITATSGRTDTQYF TGTGCCAGTAGTATAACAGCCACTAGCGGGAGAACAGATACGCAGTATTTT
NA NA TRBJ1-2 TRBV18 14 CASSPSPGDGGYTF TGTGCCAGCTCGCCTTCCCCAGGGGACGGGGGCTACACCTTC
NA once TRBJ1-4 TRBV5-1 17 CASSLVGATATNEKLFF TGCGCCAGCAGCTTGGTCGGGGCAACAGCAACTAATGAAAAACTGTTTTTT
NA NA TRBJ2-3 TRBV10-1 15 CASSRELLSTDTQYF TGCGCCAGCAGTAGGGAACTTCTCTCCACAGATACGCAGTATTTT
NA NA TRBJ1-1 TRBV7-2 14 CASSIRGGRTEAFF TGTGCCAGCAGCATTCGGGGAGGGAGAACTGAAGCTTTCTTT
TRBD1 NA TRBJ1-5 TRBV28 16 CASRPPQGTRNQPQHF TGTGCCAGCAGGCCCCCACAGGGGACACGAAATCAGCCCCAGCATTTT
NA NA TRBJ1-3 TRBV27 15 CASSSTGLLGNTIYF TGTGCCAGCAGTTCGACAGGACTTTTAGGAAACACCATATATTTT
NA NA TRBJ1-1 TRBV6-5 15 CASSYYSVRSTEAFF TGTGCCAGCAGTTACTACAGCGTGAGATCCACTGAAGCTTTCTTT
NA NA TRBJ1-2 TRBV27 13 CASSFTKDYGYTF TGTGCCAGCAGTTTTACGAAGGACTATGGCTACACCTTC
NA NA TRBJ1-2 TRBV7-8 16 CASSLAPRGEDYGYTF TGTGCCAGCAGCTTAGCCCCTCGGGGGGAAGACTATGGCTACACCTTC
TRBD2 NA TRBJ2-5 TRBV5-1 14 CASSSGGSSETQYF TGCGCCAGCAGCTCGGGAGGGAGTTCGGAGACCCAGTACTTC
NA NA TRBJ1-4 TRBV10-2 15 CASSVIRGTNEKLFF TGCGCCAGCAGTGTAATCCGCGGAACTAATGAAAAACTGTTTTTT
TRBD2 NA TRBJ2-3 TRBV4-3 18 CASSQTPRLAGYTDTQYF TGCGCCAGCAGCCAGACTCCCCGGCTAGCGGGGTACACAGATACGCAGTATTTT
TRBD2 NA TRBJ2-1 TRBV5-1 18 CASSAGGSRGPTFREQFF TGCGCCAGCAGCGCCGGGGGGTCTAGGGGCCCTACTTTCCGTGAGCAGTTCTTC
NA once TRBJ1-2 TRBV28 13 CASSPARHYGYTF TGTGCCAGCAGCCCGGCGCGGCACTATGGCTACACCTTC
NA NA TRBJ2-1 TRBV20-1 11 CSAETTDEQFF TGCAGTGCCGAAACAACGGATGAGCAGTTCTTC
NA NA TRBJ2-7 TRBV18 14 CASSPRKTAEEQYF TGTGCCAGCTCACCACGGAAGACGGCAGAGGAGCAGTACTTC
NA NA TRBJ2-7 TRBV29-1 14 CSVDSQTNSYEQYF TGCAGCGTTGATTCGCAGACGAACTCCTACGAGCAGTACTTC
TRBD2 NA TRBJ2-2 TRBV14 16 CASSPIAGGYTGELFF TGTGCCAGCAGCCCCATAGCGGGAGGCTATACCGGGGAGCTGTTTTTT
TRBD1 NA TRBJ2-5 TRBV7-2 15 CASSLEVSRGETQYF TGTGCCAGCAGCTTAGAGGTCAGCAGGGGGGAGACCCAGTACTTC
NA NA TRBJ1-2 TRBV27 13 CASKPRRGSGYTF TGTGCCAGCAAACCTCGGCGGGGCTCGGGCTACACCTTC
TRBD1 NA TRBJ2-7 TRBV28 14 CASSLTGDSYEQYF TGTGCCAGCAGTTTGACAGGGGATAGTTACGAGCAGTACTTC
TRBD2 NA TRBJ2-1 TRBV5-4 16 CASSLVALAGDTRQFF TGTGCCAGCAGCTTGGTCGCCCTAGCGGGAGATACGCGGCAGTTCTTC
NA NA TRBJ2-2 TRBV25-1 16 CASSEYFRGDTGELFF TGTGCCAGCAGTGAATATTTCAGGGGCGACACCGGGGAGCTGTTTTTT
NA NA TRBJ2-2 TRBV5-1 15 CASSLARADTGELFF TGCGCCAGCAGCTTGGCCAGGGCAGACACCGGGGAGCTGTTTTTT
NA once TRBJ2-7 TRBV5-1 12 CASSQTPYEQYF TGCGCCAGCAGCCAAACACCCTACGAGCAGTACTTC
TRBD1 NA TRBJ2-2 TRBV28 15 CASSRGQGRPGELFF TGTGCCAGCAGTCGAGGACAGGGGCGTCCCGGGGAGCTGTTTTTT
TRBD2 NA TRBJ2-1 TRBV6-4 16 CASSFGTSGSLNEQFF TGTGCCAGCAGTTTTGGGACTAGCGGGAGTTTAAATGAGCAGTTCTTC
NA NA TRBJ1-2 TRBV5-1 18 CASSLEVSRDRFNYGYTF TGCGCCAGCAGCTTGGAGGTGTCCAGGGATCGATTTAACTATGGCTACACCTTC
TRBD2 NA TRBJ2-3 TRBV7-9 19 CASSSNQASGRARTDTQYF TGTGCCAGCAGCTCCAACCAGGCTAGCGGGAGGGCCCGGACAGATACGCAGTATTTT
TRBD1 once TRBJ1-5 TRBV15 16 CATSRHPGQGNQPQHF TGTGCCACCAGCAGACATCCGGGACAGGGCAATCAGCCCCAGCATTTT